A single T cell receptor (beta chain) is shown here with its context. The clone's antigen remains unknown. No quality values exist for individual bases; no much larger clone is one base distant. TCRbeta CDR3 regions were amplified from genomic DNA using the immunoSEQ Assay, a bias-controlled multiplex PCR. The authors' pipeline ran thus. Nucleated cell counts per sample were estimated from amplification of reference gene primers within the assay. Sequence reads were collapsed and filtered to measure the absolute abundance of every unique TCRbeta CDR3 rearrangement. Productive Simpson clonality was computed per sample as the square root of Simpson's diversity index over productive rearrangements. Not all clones reach the TCRdb copy of this immuneACCESS table, which keeps in-frame sequences only. Checked studies attribute under half of the gap to unresolved V genes and leave the rest unexplained. D and trimming were read from the DNA, whereas the V and J calls and clone size are those reported in that table. Here the sample has 270,000 or so clones; 81% occur a single time. The ten largest clones represent roughly 2.9% of the sample.

Including the terminal cysteine and phenylalanine, the CDR3 comprises 15 residues. The DNA shown is the 45-base CDR3, in frame from base 1. CDR1 MNHEY and CDR2 SVGAGI were looked up in the germline V gene. V is reduced by 2 bases and J by 6 bases, leaving a spacing of 14 bases between them. Collaborating institutions collected whole blood in K2EDTA tubes following their own protocols. For TCRbeta analysis, collaborators shipped samples in one of three forms: frozen whole blood, isolated PBMCs, or DNA extracted from either of those sample types. The data were taken from a study of blood T cell repertoires in COVID-19 (dated by TCRdb to 2020 to 2022). Background for the entire study: Samples covering the acute and convalescent phases of COVID-19 were provided by collaborators in the United States, Italy and Spain. The material from the prospective study consisted of cDNA or gDNA derived from T cells, B-cell-depleted T cells, or PBMCs. Deeply sampled blood TCRbeta repertoires from subjects exposed to, actively infected with, or recovered from COVID-19 were included in the dataset. A freely available public database, intended as a resource for researchers studying the immune response to SARS-CoV-2, is where the repertoires were released. Samples came from the ongoing ImmuneRACE study (first 160 participants) plus 1,254 subjects from 6 global collaborators. The sample metadata nearly always contained a de-identified subject ID, COVID-19 status, age in years and sex. Where HLA class I and class II types were available, the types were taken from metadata supplied by the sample provider, not from assay-based typing.

What the work shows at the level of the full study, not this receptor alone: The amount of clinical and demographic metadata varied by source and participant and was provided uncurated.

The rearranged segments are TRBV6-5 and TRBJ2-1; a tentative D match to TRBD2 spans 5 bases. The specimen sequenced was peripheral blood. The receptor's source is an older woman with active or convalescent COVID-19. The sequenced DNA: TGTGCCAGCAGTTACCAGGCTAGCCGGGGCAATGAGCAGTTCTTC. Translation gives CASSYQASRGNEQFF.